A single sample gave rise to the 8 T cell receptor beta chains below, sequenced in a study of vaccination effects on CD4 cells after COVID-19. Antigen-specific CD4+ T cells were first expanded with viral peptide pools by the ViraFEST assay and only then sequenced. Culturing for more than eight days preceded CD4+ T cell isolation. Nucleocapsid antibody tests were negative, and the vaccine recipients had no prior SARS-CoV-2 infection. These receptors lack a known antigen. The assay was immunoSEQ multiplex PCR, and TCRdb's table has in-frame clones only and misses some. The profile shows some 69,000 clones, around 77% of them singletons. Sequencing was performed on CD4+ T cells from PBMCs cultured with HCoV-NL63 spike peptides, taken before COVID-19 vaccination. These receptors were collected from a human donor who received a COVID-19 vaccine.

The rearrangement uses TRBV28 and TRBJ2-7; possible D gene TRBD2, 7 bases. Trimming cost V 10 bases and J 7 bases, with 17 bases left between them. This CDR3 has 12 amino acids. Germline V gives CDR1 MDHEN, CDR2 SYDVKM. The chain's CDR3 is CATTTGGGEQYV. The CDR3 DNA sequence: TGTGCCACCACAACGGGGGGCGGGGAGCAGTACGTC.

This clone was seen just once. The chain has TRBV4-3 and TRBJ1-4; TRBD1 matches at 9 bases. Unmatched junction bases numbered 7, after V lost 2 bases and J lost 0 bases. The CDR3 runs 18 residues. CDR1 LGHNA and CDR2 YSLEER come from the germline V gene. The CDR3 protein is CASSQRTGVQTTNEKLFF. The CDR3 DNA follows: TGCGCCAGCAGCCAACGGACAGGGGTTCAAACAACTAATGAAAAACTGTTTTTT.

The chain is built from TRBV2 and TRBJ2-5, with D tentatively TRBD1 or TRBD2 (6 bases each). The CDR3 contains 15 residues. V was pared by 6 bases and J by 2 bases, with 16 bases between. Germline values: CDR1 SNHLY, CDR2 FYNNEI. This chain's CDR3 is CASRGTGAIQETQYF. DNA of the CDR3: TGTGCCAGCAGAGGTACGGGGGCCATACAAGAGACCCAGTACTTC.

The chain carries TRBV5-8 and TRBJ2-1; 10 bases are shared with TRBD1. The CDR3 is made up of 18 amino acids. Germline V gives CDR1 SGHTS, CDR2 YDEGEE. V was clipped by 8 bases and J by 0 bases; unmatched bases: 14. Here the CDR3 reads CASPLDWTGGVSYNEQFF. The CDR3 coding sequence is TGTGCCAGTCCCCTAGACTGGACAGGGGGAGTCTCCTACAATGAGCAGTTCTTC.

The chain carries TRBV2 and TRBJ2-5, with a tentative D call TRBD1 (5 bases). The ends were cut back, 4 bases at V and 2 bases at J, with 8 bases in the middle. This CDR3 contains 13 residues. CDR1 and CDR2 from the germline V gene are SNHLY and FYNNEI. CDR3 protein: CASSAQGQETQYF. DNA of the CDR3: TGTGCCAGCAGTGCGCAGGGACAAGAGACCCAGTACTTC.

This clone was seen once. The chain uses TRBV7-6 and TRBJ2-2; the D gene could be TRBD1 or TRBD2 (6 bases each). Germline CDR1 reads SGHVS; CDR2 reads FNYEAQ. V was clipped by 1 base and J by 4 bases, with 16 bases between them. The CDR3 has 17 residues. Here the CDR3 DNA reads TGTGCCAGCAGCTTAGTTTGGGGGGCGAGAGGCACCGGGGAGCTGTTTTTT. The encoded protein is CASSLVWGARGTGELFF.

The chain uses TRBV11-2 and TRBJ2-1; D uncertain. Germline lookup yields CDR1 SGHAT and CDR2 FQNNGV. The CDR3 covers 11 residues. Between the trimmed V and J ends, which lost 5 bases and 8 bases, there was a span of 7 bases. In nucleotides, the CDR3 is TGTGCCAGCAGCCCTCGACATGAGCAGTTCTTC. It yields the protein CASSPRHEQFF.

V gene TRBV7-8 combines with J gene TRBJ2-1, with TRBD1 matching 7 bases. The V gene end was trimmed by 0 bases and the J gene end by 4 bases; junction bases not matched to a gene: 3. The germline V gene encodes CDR1 SGHVS and CDR2 FQNEAQ. This CDR3 contains 15 residues. The CDR3 coding sequence is TGTGCCAGCAGCTTAGCAGGGGACAGTTACAATGAGCAGTTCTTC. The encoded protein is CASSLAGDSYNEQFF.